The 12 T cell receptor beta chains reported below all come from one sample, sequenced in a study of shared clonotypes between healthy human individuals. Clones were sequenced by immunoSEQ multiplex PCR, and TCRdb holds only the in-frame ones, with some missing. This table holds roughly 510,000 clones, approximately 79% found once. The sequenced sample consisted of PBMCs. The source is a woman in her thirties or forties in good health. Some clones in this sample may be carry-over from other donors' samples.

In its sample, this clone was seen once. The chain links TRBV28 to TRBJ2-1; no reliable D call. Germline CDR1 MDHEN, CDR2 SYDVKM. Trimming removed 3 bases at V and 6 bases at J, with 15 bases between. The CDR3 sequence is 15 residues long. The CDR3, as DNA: TGTGCCAGCAGTTTGGTGGCGGACCACCTCAATGAGCAGTTCTTC. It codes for CASSLVADHLNEQFF.

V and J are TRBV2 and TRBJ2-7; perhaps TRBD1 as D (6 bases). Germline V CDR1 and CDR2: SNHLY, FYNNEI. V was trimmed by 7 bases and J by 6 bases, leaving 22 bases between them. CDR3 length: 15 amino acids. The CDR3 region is CASTRMVRGRGEQYF. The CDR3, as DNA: TGTGCCAGCACCCGAATGGTCAGGGGCCGGGGCGAGCAGTACTTC.

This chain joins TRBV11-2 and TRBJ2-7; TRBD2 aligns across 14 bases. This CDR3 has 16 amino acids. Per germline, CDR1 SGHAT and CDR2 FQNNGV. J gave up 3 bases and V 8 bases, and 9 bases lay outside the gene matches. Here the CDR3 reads CASSKMGLAGVYEQYF. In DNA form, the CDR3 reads TGTGCCAGCTCTAAAATGGGACTAGCGGGGGTCTACGAGCAGTACTTC.

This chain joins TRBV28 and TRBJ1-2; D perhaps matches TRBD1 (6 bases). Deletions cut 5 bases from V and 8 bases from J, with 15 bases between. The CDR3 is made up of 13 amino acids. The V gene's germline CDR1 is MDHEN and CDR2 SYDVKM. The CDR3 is CASSVRDTGGYTF. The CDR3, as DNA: TGTGCCAGCAGTGTCCGGGACACAGGGGGCTACACCTTC.

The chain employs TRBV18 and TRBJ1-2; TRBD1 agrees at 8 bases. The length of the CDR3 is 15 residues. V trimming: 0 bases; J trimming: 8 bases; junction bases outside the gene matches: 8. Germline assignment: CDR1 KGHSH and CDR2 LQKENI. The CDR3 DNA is TGTGCCAGCTCACCACCGGGTGACAGGGGAGAAGGCTACACCTTC. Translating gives CASSPPGDRGEGYTF.

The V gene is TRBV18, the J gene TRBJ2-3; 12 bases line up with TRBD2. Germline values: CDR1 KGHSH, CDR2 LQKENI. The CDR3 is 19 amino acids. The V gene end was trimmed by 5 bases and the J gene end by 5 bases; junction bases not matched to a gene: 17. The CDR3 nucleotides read TGTGCCAGCTCATCCCAGAGACAACGACTAGCGGGAGTGGGAGATACGCAGTATTTT. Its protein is CASSSQRQRLAGVGDTQYF.

The DNA for the CDR3 is TGTGCCAGCAGTCTCCTAGGGCGGGGTGAAGCTTTCTTT. This sequence encodes CASSLLGRGEAFF. The chain employs TRBV27 and TRBJ1-1; D uncertain. V dropped 5 bases and J dropped 7 bases, with 14 bases sitting between them. CDR1 MNHEY and CDR2 SMNVEV come from the germline V gene (reference sequence). This CDR3 has 13 residues.

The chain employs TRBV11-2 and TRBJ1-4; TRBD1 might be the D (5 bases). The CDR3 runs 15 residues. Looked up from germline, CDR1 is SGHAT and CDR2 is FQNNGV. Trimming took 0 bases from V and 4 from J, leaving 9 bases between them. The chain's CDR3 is CASSLDRGGNEKLFF. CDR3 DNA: TGTGCCAGCAGCTTAGATCGGGGGGGTAATGAAAAACTGTTTTTT.

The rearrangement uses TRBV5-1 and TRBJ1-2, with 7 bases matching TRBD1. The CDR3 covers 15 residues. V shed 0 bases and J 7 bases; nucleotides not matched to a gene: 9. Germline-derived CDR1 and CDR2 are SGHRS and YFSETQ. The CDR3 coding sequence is TGCGCCAGCAGCTTGGCAACGGGACAGCCCTCTGGCTACACCTTC. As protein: CASSLATGQPSGYTF.

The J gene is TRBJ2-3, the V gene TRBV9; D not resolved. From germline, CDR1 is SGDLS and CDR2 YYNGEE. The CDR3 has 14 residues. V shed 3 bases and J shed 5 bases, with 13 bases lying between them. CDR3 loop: CASSDIGVGDTQYF. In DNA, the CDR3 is TGTGCCAGCAGCGACATTGGCGTTGGAGATACGCAGTATTTT.

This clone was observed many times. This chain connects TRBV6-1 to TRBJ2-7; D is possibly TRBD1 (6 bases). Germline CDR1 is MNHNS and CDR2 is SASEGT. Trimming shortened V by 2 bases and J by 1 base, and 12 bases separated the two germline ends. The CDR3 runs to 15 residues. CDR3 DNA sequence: TGTGCCAGCAGTGAACGTCCGACAGGATCCTACGAGCAGTACTTC. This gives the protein CASSERPTGSYEQYF.

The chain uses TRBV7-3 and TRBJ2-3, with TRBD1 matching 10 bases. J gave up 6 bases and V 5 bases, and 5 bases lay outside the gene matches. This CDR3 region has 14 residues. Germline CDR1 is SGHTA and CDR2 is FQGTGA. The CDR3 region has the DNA TGTGCCAGCAGCCTGGGACAGGGGACCGATACGCAGTATTTT. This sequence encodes CASSLGQGTDTQYF. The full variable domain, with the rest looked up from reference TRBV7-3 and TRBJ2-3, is GAGVSQTPSNKVTEKGKYVELRCDPISGHTALYWYRQSLGQGPEFLIYFQGTGAADDSGLPNDRFFAVRPEGSVSTLKIQRTERGDSAVYLCASSLGQGTDTQYFGPGTRLTVL.